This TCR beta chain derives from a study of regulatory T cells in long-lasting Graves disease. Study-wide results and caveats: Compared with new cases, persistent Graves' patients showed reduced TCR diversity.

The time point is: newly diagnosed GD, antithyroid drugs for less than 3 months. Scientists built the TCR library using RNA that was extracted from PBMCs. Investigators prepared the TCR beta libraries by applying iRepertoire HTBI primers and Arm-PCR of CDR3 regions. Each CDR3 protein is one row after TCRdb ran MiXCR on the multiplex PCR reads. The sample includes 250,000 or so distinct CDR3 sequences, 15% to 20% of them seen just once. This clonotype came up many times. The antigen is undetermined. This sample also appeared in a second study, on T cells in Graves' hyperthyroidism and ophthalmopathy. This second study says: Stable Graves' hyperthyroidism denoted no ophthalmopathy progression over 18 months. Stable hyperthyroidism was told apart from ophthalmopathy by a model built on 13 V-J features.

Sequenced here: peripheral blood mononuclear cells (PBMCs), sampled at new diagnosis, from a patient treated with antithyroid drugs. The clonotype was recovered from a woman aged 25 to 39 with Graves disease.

In DNA form, the CDR3 reads TGCAGTGCTACCCGGGACAGGAAGGTCAGCAAACTGTTTTTT. It specifies CSATRDRKVSKLFF. The rearrangement links TRBV20-1 to TRBJ1-4; 8 bases align to TRBD1. Germline trimming cut 4 bases from V and 11 bases from J; bases unmatched to any gene: 12. This CDR3 is built from 14 residues. CDR1 is DFQATT, CDR2 SNEGSKA, per germline (reference sequence).